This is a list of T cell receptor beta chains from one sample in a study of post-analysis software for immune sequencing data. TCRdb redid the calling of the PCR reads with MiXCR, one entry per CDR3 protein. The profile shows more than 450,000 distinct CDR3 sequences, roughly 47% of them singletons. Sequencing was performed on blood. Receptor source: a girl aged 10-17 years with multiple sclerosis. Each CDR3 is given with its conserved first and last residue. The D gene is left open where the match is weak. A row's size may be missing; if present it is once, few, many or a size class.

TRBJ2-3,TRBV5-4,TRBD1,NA,CASSLVRQGSTDTQYF,TGTGCCAGCAGCTTGGTCCGACAGGGGAGCACAGATACGCAGTATTTT
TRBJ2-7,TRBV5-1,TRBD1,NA,CASSPRTGPAYEQYF,TGCGCCAGCAGCCCGCGGACAGGGCCTGCCTACGAGCAGTACTTC
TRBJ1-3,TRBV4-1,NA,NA,CASSQVGAASYTIYF,TGCGCCAGCAGCCAAGTCGGGGCAGCATCGTACACCATATATTTT
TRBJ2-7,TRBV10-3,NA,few,CAIRGVGRDSYEQYF,TGTGCCATCAGGGGCGTAGGACGGGACTCCTACGAGCAGTACTTC
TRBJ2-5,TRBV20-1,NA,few,CSAFQETQYF,TGCAGTGCGTTCCAAGAGACCCAGTACTTC
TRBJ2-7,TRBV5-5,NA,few,CASSLVGGQTTYEQYF,TGTGCCAGCAGCTTGGTAGGGGGGCAGACAACCTACGAGCAGTACTTC
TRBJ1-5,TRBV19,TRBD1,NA,CASRGTGGNQPQHF,TGTGCCAGTCGAGGGACAGGGGGAAATCAGCCCCAGCATTTT
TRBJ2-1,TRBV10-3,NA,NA,CAISGGENEQFF,TGTGCCATCAGTGGGGGTGAAAATGAGCAGTTCTTC
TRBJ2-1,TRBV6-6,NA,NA,CASRYRDSPLNEQFF,TGTGCCAGCAGATACCGGGACTCCCCCCTGAATGAGCAGTTCTTC
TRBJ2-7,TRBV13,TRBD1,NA,CASSFGTGGSSSYEQYF,TGTGCCAGCAGCTTCGGAACAGGGGGCTCCAGCTCCTACGAGCAGTACTTC
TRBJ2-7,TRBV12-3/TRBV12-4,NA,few,CASRRDNYNEQYF,TGTGCCAGCAGGAGGGACAATTACAATGAGCAGTACTTC
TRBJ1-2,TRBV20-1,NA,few,CSARGPGVHGYTF,TGCAGTGCTAGAGGCCCAGGGGTTCATGGCTACACCTTC
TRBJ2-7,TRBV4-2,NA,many,CASSQPAAYEQYF,TGTGCCAGCAGCCAACCTGCCGCCTACGAGCAGTACTTC
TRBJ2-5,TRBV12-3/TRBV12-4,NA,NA,CASHTIGETQYF,TGTGCCAGCCATACCATAGGGGAGACCCAGTACTTC
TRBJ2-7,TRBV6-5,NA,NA,CASSSQKTPYEQYF,TGTGCCAGCAGTTCCCAGAAGACTCCTTACGAGCAGTACTTC
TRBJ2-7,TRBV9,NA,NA,CASSVDPGLRSYEQYF,TGTGCCAGCAGCGTAGACCCGGGACTCCGCTCCTACGAGCAGTACTTC
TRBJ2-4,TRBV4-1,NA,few,CASSQGKAYSENIQYF,TGCGCCAGCAGCCAAGGAAAGGCCTACAGCGAAAACATTCAGTACTTC
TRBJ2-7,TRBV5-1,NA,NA,CASSSRAGTSYEQYF,TGCGCCAGCAGCTCCCGGGCGGGAACCTCCTACGAGCAGTACTTC
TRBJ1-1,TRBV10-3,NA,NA,CAIKGYRNTEAFF,TGTGCCATCAAAGGCTACAGAAACACTGAAGCTTTCTTT
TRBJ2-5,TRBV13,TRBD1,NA,CASSARDRGPETQYF,TGTGCCAGCAGCGCCCGGGACAGGGGGCCGGAGACCCAGTACTTC
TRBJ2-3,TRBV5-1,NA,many,CASSSLAADTQYF,TGTGCCAGCAGTTCCCTTGCGGCGGATACGCAGTATTTT
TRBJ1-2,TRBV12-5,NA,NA,CASGLSAYGYTF,TGTGCTAGTGGTTTGAGCGCTTATGGCTACACCTTC
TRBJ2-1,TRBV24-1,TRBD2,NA,CATSGSSTSVYNEQFF,TGTGCCACCAGTGGCTCCTCGACTAGCGTCTACAATGAGCAGTTCTTC
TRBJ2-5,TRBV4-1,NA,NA,CASSQAQGLETQYF,TGCGCCAGCAGCCAAGCACAGGGTTTGGAGACCCAGTACTTC
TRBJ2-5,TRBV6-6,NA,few,CASSYPERGETQYF,TGTGCCAGCAGTTACCCAGAGCGAGGGGAGACCCAGTACTTC
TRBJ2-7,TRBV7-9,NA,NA,CASSPKGHPLTYEQYF,TGTGCCAGCAGCCCTAAGGGACACCCACTGACCTACGAGCAGTACTTC
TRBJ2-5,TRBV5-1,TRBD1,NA,CASSRLTGAQETQYF,TGCGCCAGCAGCCGCCTGACAGGGGCCCAAGAGACCCAGTACTTC
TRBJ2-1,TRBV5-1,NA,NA,CASTLMGEYNEQFF,TGCGCCAGCACCCTGATGGGGGAGTACAATGAGCAGTTCTTC
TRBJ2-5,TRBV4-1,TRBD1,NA,CASSPYRDRGQETQYF,TGCGCCAGCAGCCCATACCGGGACAGGGGTCAAGAGACCCAGTACTTC
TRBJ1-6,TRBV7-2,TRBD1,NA,CASSFGTGGSPLHF,TGTGCCAGCAGCTTTGGGACAGGGGGTTCACCCCTCCACTTT